This TCR beta chain was retrieved from a study of T cell repertoires in cytomegalovirus infection. The V gene's germline CDR1 is SEHNR and CDR2 FQNEAQ (reference sequence). The CDR3 is 15 amino acids. The J segment lost 6 bases and the V segment lost 5 bases, leaving 10 bases of the junction unmatched. TCRdb redid the calling of the reads with MiXCR, one entry per CDR3 protein. This sample yields about 120,000 distinct CDR3 sequences, of which around 10% are seen a single time; roughly 29% belongs to the top ten. This clonotype occurred many times. Its antigen is undetermined. The clonotype comes from a human donor in good health (CMV status not recorded). Some clones in this sample may be carry-over from other donors' samples. J is TRBJ2-3 and V is TRBV7-9, with 8 bases matching TRBD2. The sample was PBMCs, sequenced either directly or after in vitro stimulation (not recorded which). The CDR3 is CASSPLSGKGDTQYF. CDR3 nucleotides: TGTGCCAGCAGCCCCCTTAGCGGGAAGGGCGATACGCAGTATTTT.